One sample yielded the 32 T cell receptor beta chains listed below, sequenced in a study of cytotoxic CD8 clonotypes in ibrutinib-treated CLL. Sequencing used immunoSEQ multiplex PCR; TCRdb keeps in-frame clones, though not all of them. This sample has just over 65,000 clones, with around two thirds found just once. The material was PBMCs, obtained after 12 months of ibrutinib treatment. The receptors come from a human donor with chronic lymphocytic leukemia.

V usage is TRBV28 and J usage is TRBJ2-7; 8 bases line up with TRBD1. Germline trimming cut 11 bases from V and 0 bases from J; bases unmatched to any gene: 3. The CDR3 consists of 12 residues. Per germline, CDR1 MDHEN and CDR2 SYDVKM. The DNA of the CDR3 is TGTGCCGGACAGGGAGGCTCCTACGAGCAGTACTTC. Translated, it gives CAGQGGSYEQYF.

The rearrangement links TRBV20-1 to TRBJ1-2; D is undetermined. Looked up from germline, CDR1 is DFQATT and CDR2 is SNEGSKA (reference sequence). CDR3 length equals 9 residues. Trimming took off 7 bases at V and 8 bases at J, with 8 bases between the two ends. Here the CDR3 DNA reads TGCAGTGGCGGGAGAGGCTACACCTTC. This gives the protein CSGGRGYTF.

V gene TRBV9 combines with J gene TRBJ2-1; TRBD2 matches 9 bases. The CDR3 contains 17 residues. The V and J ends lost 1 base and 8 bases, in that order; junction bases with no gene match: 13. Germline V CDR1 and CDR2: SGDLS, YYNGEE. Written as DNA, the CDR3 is TGTGCCAGCAGCGTATCCGCTAGCGGGGCCCGAGGCGATGAGCAGTTCTTC. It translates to CASSVSASGARGDEQFF.

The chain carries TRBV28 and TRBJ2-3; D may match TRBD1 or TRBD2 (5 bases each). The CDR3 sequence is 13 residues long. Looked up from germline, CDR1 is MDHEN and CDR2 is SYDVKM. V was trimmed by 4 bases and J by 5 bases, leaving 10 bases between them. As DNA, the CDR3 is TGTGCCAGCAGTTCCCCAGGGAGAGATACGCAGTATTTT. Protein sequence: CASSSPGRDTQYF.

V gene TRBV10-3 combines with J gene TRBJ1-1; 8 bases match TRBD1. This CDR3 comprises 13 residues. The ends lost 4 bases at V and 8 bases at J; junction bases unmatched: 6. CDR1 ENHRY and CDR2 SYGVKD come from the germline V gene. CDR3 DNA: TGTGCCATCAGTGGGGGACAGGAGGCAGAAGCTTTCTTT. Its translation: CAISGGQEAEAFF.

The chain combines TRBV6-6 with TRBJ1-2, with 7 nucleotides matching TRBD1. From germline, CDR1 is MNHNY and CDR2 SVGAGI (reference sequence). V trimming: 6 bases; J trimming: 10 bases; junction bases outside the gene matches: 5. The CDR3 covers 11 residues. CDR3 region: CASSQGGSYTF. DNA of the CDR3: TGTGCCAGCAGCCAGGGGGGGTCCTACACCTTC.

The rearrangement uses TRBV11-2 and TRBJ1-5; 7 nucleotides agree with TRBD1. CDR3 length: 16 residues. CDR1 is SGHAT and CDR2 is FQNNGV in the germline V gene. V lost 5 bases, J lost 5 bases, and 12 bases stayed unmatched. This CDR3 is CASSPRVGQGDQPQHF. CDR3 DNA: TGTGCCAGCAGCCCCCGGGTTGGGCAGGGGGATCAGCCCCAGCATTTT.

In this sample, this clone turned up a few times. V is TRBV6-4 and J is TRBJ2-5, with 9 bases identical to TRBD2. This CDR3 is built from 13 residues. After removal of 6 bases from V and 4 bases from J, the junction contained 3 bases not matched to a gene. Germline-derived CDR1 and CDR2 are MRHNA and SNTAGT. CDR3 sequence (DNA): TGTGCCAGCAGCGAGACTAGCGGAGAGACCCAGTACTTC. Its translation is CASSETSGETQYF.

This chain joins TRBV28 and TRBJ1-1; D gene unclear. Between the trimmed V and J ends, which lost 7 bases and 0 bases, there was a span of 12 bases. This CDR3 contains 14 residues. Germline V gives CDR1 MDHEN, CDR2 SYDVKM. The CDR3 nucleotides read TGTGCCAGCAAGCGGGTAACCATGAACACTGAAGCTTTCTTT. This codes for CASKRVTMNTEAFF. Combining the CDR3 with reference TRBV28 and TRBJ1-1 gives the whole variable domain DVKVTQSSRYLVKRTGEKVFLECVQDMDHENMFWYRQDPGLGLRLIYFSYDVKMKEKGDIPEGYSVSREKKERFSLILESASTNQTSMYLCASKRVTMNTEAFFGQGTRLTVV.

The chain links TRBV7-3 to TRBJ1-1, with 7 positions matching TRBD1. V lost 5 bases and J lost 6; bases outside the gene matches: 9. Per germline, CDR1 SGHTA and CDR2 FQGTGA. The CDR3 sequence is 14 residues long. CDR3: CASSLQGGGPEAFF. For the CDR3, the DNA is TGTGCCAGCAGCCTTCAGGGAGGGGGCCCTGAAGCTTTCTTT. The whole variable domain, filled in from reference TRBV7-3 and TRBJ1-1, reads GAGVSQTPSNKVTEKGKYVELRCDPISGHTALYWYRQSLGQGPEFLIYFQGTGAADDSGLPNDRFFAVRPEGSVSTLKIQRTERGDSAVYLCASSLQGGGPEAFFGQGTRLTVV.

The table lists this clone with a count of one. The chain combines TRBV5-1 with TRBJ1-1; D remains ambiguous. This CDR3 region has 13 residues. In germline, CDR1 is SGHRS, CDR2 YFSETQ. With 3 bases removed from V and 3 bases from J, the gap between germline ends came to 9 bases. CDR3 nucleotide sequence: TGCGCCAGCAGCTCCGCCGTGGACACTGAAGCTTTCTTT. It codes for CASSSAVDTEAFF.

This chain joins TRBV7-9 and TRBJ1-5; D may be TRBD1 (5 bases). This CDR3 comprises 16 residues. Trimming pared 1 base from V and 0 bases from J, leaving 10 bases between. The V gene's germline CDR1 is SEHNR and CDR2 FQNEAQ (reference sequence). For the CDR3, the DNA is TGTGCCAGCAGCTTAGGGACAACCTATAGCAATCAGCCCCAGCATTTT. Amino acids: CASSLGTTYSNQPQHF.

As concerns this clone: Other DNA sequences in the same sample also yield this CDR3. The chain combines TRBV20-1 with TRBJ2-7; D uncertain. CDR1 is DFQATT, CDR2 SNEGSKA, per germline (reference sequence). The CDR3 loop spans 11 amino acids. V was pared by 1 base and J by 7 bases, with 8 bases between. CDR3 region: CSARVGNEQYF. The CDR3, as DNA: TGCAGTGCTAGAGTGGGAAATGAGCAGTACTTC.

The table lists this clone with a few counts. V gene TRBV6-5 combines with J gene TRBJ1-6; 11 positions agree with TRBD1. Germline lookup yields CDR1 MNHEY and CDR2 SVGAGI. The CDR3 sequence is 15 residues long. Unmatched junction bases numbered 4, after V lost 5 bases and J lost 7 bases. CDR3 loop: CASSGGTGGNSPLHF. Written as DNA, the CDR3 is TGTGCCAGCAGTGGAGGGACAGGGGGAAATTCACCCCTCCACTTT.

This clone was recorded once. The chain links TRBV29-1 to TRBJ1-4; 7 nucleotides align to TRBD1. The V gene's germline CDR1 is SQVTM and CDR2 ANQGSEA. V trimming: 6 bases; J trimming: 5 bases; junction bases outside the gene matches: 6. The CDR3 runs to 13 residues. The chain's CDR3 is CSVLQGLNEKLFF. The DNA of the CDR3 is TGCAGCGTACTACAGGGGCTGAATGAAAAACTGTTTTTT. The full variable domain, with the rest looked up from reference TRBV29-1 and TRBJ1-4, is SAVISQKPSRDICQRGTSLTIQCQVDSQVTMMFWYRQQPGQSLTLIATANQGSEATYESGFVIDKFPISRPNLTFSTLTVSNMSPEDSSIYLCSVLQGLNEKLFFGSGTQLSVL.

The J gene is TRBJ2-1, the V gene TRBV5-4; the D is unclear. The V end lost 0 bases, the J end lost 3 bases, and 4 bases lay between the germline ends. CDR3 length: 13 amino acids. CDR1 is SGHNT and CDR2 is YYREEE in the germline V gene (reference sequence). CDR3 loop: CASSLVGYNEQFF. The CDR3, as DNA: TGTGCCAGCAGCTTGGTAGGCTACAATGAGCAGTTCTTC.

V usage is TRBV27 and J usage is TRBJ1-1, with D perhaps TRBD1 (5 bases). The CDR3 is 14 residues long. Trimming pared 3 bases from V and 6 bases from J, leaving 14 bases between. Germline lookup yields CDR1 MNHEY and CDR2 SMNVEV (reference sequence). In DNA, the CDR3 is TGTGCCAGCAGTTTTGGGCTTGGGGGAGCTGAAGCTTTCTTT. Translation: CASSFGLGGAEAFF.

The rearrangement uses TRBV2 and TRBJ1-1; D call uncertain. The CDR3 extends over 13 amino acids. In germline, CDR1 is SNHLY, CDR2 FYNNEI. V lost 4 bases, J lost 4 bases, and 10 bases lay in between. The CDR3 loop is CASSVWQRTEAFF. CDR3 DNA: TGTGCCAGCAGTGTATGGCAGCGCACTGAAGCTTTCTTT.

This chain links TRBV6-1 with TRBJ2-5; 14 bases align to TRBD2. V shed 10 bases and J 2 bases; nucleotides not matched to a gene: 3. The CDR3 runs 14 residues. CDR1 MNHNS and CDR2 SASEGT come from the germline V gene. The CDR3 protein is CATRTSGGQETQYF. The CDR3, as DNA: TGTGCCACAAGGACTAGCGGGGGGCAAGAGACCCAGTACTTC.

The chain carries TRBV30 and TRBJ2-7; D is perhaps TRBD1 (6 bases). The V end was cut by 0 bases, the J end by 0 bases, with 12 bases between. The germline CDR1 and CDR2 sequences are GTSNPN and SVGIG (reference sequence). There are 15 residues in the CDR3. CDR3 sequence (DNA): TGTGCCTGGAGTGTAGGACAGTTCAGCTCCTACGAGCAGTACTTC. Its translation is CAWSVGQFSSYEQYF.

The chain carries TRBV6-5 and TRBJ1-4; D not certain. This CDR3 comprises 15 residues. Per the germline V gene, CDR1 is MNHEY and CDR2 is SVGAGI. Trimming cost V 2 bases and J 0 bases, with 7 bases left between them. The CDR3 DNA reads TGTGCCAGCAGTTACCGGACCTCAACTAATGAAAAACTGTTTTTT. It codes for CASSYRTSTNEKLFF.

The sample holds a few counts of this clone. CDR3 bases: TGTGCCAGCAGCTTAGTTCTGGGAGGTTCTGGAAACACCATATATTTT. This encodes CASSLVLGGSGNTIYF. The V call is TRBV7-9, the J call TRBJ1-3; no clear D. The germline V gene encodes CDR1 SEHNR and CDR2 FQNEAQ (reference sequence). This CDR3 region has 16 residues. V was clipped by 1 base and J by 1 base, with 11 bases between them.

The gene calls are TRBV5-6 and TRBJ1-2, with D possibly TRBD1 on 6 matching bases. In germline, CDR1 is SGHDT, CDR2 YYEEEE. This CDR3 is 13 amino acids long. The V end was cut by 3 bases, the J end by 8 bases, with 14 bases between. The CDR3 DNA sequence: TGTGCCAGCAGCTCCACAGGGACGGAGGGCTACACCTTC. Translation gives CASSSTGTEGYTF.

The CDR3 DNA reads TGTGCCAGCAGCCGGGACGGAAGAAACACCATATATTTT. This codes for CASSRDGRNTIYF. The genes are TRBV6-5 and TRBJ1-3; TRBD1 is a possible D gene (5 bases). V shed 6 bases and J shed 5 bases, with 11 bases lying between them. Per germline, CDR1 MNHEY and CDR2 SVGAGI. The CDR3 runs 13 residues.

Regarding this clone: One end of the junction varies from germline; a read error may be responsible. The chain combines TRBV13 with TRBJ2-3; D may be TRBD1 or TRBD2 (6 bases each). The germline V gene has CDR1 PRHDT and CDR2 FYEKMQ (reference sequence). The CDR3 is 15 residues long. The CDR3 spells CASGLWGARTDTQYF. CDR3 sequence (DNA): TGTGCCAGCGGCTTATGGGGGGCACGCACAGATACGCAGTATTTT.

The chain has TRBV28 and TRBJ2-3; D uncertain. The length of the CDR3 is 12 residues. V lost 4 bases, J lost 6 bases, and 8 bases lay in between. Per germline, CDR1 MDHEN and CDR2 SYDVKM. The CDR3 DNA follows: TGTGCCAGCAGTTCCCCTGGGGATACGCAGTATTTT. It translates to CASSSPGDTQYF.

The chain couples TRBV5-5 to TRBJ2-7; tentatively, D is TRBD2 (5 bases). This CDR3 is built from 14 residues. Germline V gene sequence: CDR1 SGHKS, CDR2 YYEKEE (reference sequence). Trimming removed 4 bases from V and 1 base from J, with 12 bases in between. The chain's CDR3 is CASSRGGGSYEQYF. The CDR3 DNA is TGTGCCAGCAGCCGTGGTGGCGGGTCCTACGAGCAGTACTTC. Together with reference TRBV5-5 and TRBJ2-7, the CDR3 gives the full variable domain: DAGVTQSPTHLIKTRGQQVTLRCSPISGHKSVSWYQQVLGQGPQFIFQYYEKEERGRGNFPDRFSARQFPNYSSELNVNALLLGDSALYLCASSRGGGSYEQYFGPGTRLTVT.

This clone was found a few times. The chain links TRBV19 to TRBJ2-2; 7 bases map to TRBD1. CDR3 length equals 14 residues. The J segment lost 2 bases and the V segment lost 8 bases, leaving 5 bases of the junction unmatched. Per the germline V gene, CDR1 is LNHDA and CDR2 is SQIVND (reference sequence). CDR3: CASLGQPNTGELFF. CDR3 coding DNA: TGTGCCAGTCTGGGACAGCCCAACACCGGGGAGCTGTTTTTT.

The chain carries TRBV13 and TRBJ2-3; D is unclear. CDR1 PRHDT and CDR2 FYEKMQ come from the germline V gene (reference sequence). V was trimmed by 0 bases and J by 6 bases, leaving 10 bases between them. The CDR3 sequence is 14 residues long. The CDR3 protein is CASSLGSSGDTQYF. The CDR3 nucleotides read TGTGCCAGCAGCTTAGGCTCTTCCGGCGATACGCAGTATTTT.

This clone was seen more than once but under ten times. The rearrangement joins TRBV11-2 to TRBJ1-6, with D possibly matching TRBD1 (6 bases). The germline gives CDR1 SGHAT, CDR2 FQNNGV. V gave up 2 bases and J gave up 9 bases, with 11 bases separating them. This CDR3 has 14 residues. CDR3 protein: CASSLWSDSSPLHF. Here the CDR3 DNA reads TGTGCCAGCAGCTTATGGTCGGACAGTTCACCCCTCCACTTT. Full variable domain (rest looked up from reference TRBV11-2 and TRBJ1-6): EAGVAQSPRYKIIEKRQSVAFWCNPISGHATLYWYQQILGQGPKLLIQFQNNGVVDDSQLPKDRFSAERLKGVDSTLKIQPAKLEDSAVYLCASSLWSDSSPLHFGNGTRLTVT.

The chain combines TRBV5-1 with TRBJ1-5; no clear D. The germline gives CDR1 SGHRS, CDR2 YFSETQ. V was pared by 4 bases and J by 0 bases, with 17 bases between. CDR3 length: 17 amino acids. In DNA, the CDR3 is TGCGCCAGCAGCGATTACCCCAGTACTAATAGCAATCAGCCCCAGCATTTT. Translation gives CASSDYPSTNSNQPQHF.

CDR3 sequence: CASSPPLGQETQYF. The DNA of the CDR3 is TGTGCCAGCTCACCCCCTCTGGGCCAAGAGACCCAGTACTTC. The rearrangement joins TRBV18 to TRBJ2-5; D ambiguous. Germline-derived CDR1 and CDR2 are KGHSH and LQKENI. The CDR3 sequence is 14 residues long. The ends were cut back, 3 bases at V and 1 base at J, with 9 bases in the middle. Full variable domain (outside the CDR3, taken from reference TRBV18 and TRBJ2-5): NAGVMQNPRHLVRRRGQEARLRCSPMKGHSHVYWYRQLPEEGLKFMVYLQKENIIDESGMPKERFSAEFPKEGPSILRIQQVVRGDSAAYFCASSPPLGQETQYFGPGTRLLVL.